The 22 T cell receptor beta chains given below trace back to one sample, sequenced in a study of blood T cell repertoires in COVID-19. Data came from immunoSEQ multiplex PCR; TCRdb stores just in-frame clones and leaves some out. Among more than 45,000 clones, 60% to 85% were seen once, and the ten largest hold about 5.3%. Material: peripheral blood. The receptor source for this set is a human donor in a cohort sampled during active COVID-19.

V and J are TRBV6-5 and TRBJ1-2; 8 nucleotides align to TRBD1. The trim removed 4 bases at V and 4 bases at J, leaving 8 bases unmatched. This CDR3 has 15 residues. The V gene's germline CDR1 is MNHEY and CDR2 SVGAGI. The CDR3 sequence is CASSWRRTGSYGYTF. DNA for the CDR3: TGTGCCAGCAGTTGGAGAAGGACAGGGAGCTATGGCTACACCTTC.

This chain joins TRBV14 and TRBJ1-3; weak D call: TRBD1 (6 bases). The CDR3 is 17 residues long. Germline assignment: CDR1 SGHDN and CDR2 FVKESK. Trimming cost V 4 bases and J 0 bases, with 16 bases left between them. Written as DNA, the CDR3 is TGTGCCAGCAGCCCCCGGGGGGGGGCATACTCTGGAAACACCATATATTTT. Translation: CASSPRGGAYSGNTIYF.

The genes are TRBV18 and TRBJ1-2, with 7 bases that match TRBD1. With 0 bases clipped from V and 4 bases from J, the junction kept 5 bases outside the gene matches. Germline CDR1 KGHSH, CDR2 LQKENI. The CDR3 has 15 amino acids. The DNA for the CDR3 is TGTGCCAGCTCACCACCGACAGGGCCGGCCTATGGCTACACCTTC. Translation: CASSPPTGPAYGYTF.

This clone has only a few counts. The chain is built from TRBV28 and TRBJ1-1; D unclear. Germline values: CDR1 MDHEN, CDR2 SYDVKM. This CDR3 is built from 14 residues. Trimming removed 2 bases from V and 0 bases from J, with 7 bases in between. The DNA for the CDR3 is TGTGCCAGCAGTTTAGCGGCGATGAACACTGAAGCTTTCTTT. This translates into CASSLAAMNTEAFF.

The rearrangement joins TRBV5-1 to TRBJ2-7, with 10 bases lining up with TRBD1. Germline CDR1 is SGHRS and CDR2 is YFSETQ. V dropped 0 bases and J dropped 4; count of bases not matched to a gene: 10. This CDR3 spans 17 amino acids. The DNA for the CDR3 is TGCGCCAGCAGCTTGGGGGCTAGGGGACAGGGGAGTTACGAGCAGTACTTC. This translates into CASSLGARGQGSYEQYF.

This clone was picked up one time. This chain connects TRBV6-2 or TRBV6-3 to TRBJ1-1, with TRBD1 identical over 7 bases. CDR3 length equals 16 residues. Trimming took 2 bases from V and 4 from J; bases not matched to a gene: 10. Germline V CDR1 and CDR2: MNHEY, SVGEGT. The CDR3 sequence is CASSYETGMLSTEAFF. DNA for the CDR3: TGTGCCAGCAGTTACGAGACAGGGATGCTTAGCACTGAAGCTTTCTTT.

This chain's CDR3 is CASSQDLGTVQETQYF. The CDR3 region has the DNA TGTGCCAGCAGCCAAGACCTCGGGACAGTCCAAGAGACCCAGTACTTC. The chain links TRBV3-1 (or the pseudogene TRBV3-2) to TRBJ2-5, with 7 bases matching TRBD1. The V and J ends lost 0 bases and 1 base, in that order; junction bases with no gene match: 5. This CDR3 spans 16 amino acids. CDR1 is LGHDT and CDR2 is YNNKEL in the germline V gene (reference sequence).

The CDR3 here is CASSLDSNYGYTF. The CDR3 DNA sequence: TGCGCCAGCAGCTTGGACAGTAACTATGGCTACACCTTC. The chain links TRBV5-1 to TRBJ1-2; D uncertain. V was trimmed by 0 bases and J by 1 base, leaving 4 bases between them. Germline-derived CDR1 and CDR2 are SGHRS and YFSETQ. The CDR3 spans 13 residues.

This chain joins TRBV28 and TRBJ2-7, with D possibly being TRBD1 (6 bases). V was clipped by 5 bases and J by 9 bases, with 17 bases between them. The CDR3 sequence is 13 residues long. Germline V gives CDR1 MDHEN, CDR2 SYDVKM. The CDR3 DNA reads TGTGCCAGCAGTCCAGGGGACCGTACGGCGCAGTACTTC. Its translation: CASSPGDRTAQYF.

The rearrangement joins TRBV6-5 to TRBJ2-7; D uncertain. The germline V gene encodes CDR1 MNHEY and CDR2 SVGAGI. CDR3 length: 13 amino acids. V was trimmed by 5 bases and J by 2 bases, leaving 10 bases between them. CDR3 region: CASSQTPAYEQYF. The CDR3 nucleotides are TGTGCCAGCAGTCAGACTCCTGCCTACGAGCAGTACTTC.

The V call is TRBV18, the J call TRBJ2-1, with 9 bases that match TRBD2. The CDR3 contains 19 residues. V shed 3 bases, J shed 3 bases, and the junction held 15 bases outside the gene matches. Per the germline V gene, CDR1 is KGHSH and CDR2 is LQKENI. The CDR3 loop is CASSPSLILAGVNYNEQFF. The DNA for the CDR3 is TGTGCCAGCTCACCTTCCCTCATTTTAGCGGGGGTAAACTACAATGAGCAGTTCTTC.

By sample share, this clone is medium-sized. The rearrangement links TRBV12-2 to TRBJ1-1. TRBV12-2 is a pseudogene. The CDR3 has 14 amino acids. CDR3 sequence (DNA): TGTGCAAGTCGCTTTAGCCGGGGAGGAACTGAAGCTTTCTTT. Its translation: CASRFSRGGTEAFF.

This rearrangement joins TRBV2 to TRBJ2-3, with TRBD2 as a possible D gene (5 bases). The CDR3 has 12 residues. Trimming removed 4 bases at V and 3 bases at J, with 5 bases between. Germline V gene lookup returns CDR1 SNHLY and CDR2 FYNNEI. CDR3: CASSGETDTQYF. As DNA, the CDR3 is TGTGCCAGCAGTGGGGAGACAGATACGCAGTATTTT.

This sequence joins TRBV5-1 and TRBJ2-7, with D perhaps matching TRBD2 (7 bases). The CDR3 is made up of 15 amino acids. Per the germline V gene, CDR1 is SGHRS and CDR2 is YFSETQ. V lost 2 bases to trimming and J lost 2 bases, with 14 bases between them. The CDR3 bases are TGCGCCAGCAGCTTTGAGGCGGGGGACACCTACGAGCAGTACTTC. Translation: CASSFEAGDTYEQYF.

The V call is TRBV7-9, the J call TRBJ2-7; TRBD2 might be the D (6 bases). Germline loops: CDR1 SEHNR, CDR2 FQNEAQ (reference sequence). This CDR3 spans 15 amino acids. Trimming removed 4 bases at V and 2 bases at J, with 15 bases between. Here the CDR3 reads CASSSTGGITYEQYF. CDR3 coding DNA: TGTGCCAGCAGCTCAACCGGGGGAATCACCTACGAGCAGTACTTC.

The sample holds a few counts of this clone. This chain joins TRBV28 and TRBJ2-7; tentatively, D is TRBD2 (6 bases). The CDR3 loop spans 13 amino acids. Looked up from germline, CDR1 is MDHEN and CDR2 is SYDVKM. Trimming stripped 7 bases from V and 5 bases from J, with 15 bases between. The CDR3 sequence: CASTASGGDEQYF. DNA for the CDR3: TGTGCCAGCACCGCATCTGGAGGGGACGAGCAGTACTTC.

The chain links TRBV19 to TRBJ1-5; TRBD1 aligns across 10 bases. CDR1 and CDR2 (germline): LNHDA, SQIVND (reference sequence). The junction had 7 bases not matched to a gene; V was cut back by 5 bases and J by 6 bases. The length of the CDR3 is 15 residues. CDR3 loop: CASSETGGGGQPQHF. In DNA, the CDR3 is TGTGCCAGTAGTGAGACAGGGGGCGGAGGTCAGCCCCAGCATTTT.

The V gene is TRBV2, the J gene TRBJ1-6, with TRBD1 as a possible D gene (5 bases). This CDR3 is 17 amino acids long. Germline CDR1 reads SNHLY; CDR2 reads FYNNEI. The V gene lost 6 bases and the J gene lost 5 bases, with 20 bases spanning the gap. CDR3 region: CASRITLGARHNSPLHF. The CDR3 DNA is TGTGCCAGCAGGATCACCCTAGGGGCGCGGCATAATTCACCCCTCCACTTT.

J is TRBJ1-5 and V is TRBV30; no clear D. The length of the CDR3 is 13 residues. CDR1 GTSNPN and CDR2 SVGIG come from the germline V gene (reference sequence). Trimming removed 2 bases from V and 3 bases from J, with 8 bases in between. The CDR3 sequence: CAWSLGVNQPQHF. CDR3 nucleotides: TGTGCCTGGAGTTTGGGCGTCAATCAGCCCCAGCATTTT.

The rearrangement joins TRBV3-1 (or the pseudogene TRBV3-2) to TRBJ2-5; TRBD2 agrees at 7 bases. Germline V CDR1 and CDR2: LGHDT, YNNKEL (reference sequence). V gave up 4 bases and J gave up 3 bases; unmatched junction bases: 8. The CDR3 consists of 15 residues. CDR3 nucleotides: TGTGCCAGCAGCCTACGACTAAGCGGGGAAGAGACCCAGTACTTC. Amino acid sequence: CASSLRLSGEETQYF.

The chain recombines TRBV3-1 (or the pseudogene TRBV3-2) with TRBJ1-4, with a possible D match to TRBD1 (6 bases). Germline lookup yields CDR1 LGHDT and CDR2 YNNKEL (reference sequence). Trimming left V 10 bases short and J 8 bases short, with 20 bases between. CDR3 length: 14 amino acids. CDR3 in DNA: TGTGCCACATCTATTGGGGGGGCTCGGGAAAAACTGTTTTTT. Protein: CATSIGGAREKLFF.

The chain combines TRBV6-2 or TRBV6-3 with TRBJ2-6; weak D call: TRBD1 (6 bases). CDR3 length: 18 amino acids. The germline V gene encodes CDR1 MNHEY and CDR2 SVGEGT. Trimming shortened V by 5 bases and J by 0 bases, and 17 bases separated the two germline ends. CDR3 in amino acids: CASSRPPTGLSGANVLTF. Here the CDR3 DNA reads TGTGCCAGCAGTCGCCCCCCGACAGGCCTCTCTGGGGCCAACGTCCTGACTTTC.